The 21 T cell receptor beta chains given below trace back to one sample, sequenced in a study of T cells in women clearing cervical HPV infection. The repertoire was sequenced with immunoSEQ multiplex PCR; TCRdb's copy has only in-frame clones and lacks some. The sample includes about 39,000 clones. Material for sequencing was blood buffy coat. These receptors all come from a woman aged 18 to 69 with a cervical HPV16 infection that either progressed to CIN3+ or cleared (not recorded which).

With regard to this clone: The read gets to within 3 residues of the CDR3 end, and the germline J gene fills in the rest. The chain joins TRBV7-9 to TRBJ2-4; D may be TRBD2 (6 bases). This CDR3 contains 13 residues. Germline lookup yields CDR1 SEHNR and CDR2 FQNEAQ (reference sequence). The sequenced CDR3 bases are TGTGCCAGCAGCTTGGGTCAGGACTATGGT. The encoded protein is CASSLGQDYG. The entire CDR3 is CASSLGQDYGQYF.

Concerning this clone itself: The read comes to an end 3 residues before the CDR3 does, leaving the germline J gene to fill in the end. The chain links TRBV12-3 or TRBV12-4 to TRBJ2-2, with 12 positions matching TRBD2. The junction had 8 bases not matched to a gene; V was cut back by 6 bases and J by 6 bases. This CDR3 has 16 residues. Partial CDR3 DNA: TGTGCCAGCAGGACGCGACTAGCGGGAGAATCCGGGGAG. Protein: CASRTRLAGESGE. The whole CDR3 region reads CASRTRLAGESGELFF.

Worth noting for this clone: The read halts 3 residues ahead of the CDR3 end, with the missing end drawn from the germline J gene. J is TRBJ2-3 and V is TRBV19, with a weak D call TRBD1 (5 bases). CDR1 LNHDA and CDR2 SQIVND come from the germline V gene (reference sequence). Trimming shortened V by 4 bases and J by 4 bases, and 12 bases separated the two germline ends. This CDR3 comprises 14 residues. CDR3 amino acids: CASSKGRVADTQYF. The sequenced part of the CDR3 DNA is TGTGCCAGTAGTAAGGGCAGGGTAGCAGATACG.

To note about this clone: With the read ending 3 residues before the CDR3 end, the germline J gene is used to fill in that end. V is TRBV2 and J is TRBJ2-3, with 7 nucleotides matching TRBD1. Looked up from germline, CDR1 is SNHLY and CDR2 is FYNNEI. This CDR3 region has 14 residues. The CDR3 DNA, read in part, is TGTGCCAGCAAAACCGGGACAGTGGGAGAGACG. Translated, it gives CASKTGTVGET. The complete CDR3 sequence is CASKTGTVGETQYF.

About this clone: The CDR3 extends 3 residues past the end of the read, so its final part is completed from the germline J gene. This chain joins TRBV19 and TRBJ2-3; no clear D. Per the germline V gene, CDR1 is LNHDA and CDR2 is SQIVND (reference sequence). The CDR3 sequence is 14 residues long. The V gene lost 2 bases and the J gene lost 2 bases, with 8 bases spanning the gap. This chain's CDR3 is CASSIYQNTDTQYF. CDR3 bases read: TGTGCCAGTAGTATATATCAGAACACAGATACG.

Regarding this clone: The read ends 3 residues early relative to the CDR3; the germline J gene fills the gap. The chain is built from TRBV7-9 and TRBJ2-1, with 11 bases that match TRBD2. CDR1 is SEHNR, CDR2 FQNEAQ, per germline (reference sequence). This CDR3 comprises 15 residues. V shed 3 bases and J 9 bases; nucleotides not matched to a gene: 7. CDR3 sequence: CASSFSGGALVEQFF. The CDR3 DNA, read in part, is TGTGCCAGCAGCTTTAGCGGGGGGGCCCTCGTTGAG. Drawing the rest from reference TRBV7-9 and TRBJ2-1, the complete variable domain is DTGVSQNPRHKITKRGQNVTFRCDPISEHNRLYWYRQTLGQGPEFLTYFQNEAQLEKSRLLSDRFSAERPKGSFSTLEIQRTEQGDSAMYLCASSFSGGALVEQFFGPGTRLTVL.

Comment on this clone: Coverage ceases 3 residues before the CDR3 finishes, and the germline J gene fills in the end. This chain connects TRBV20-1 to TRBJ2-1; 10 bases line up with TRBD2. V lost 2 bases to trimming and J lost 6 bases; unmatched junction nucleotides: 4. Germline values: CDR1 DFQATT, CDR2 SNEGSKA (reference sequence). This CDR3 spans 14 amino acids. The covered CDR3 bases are TGCAGTGCTAGATGGGCTAGCGGGGGCAATGAG. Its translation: CSARWASGGNE. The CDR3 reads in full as CSARWASGGNEQFF.

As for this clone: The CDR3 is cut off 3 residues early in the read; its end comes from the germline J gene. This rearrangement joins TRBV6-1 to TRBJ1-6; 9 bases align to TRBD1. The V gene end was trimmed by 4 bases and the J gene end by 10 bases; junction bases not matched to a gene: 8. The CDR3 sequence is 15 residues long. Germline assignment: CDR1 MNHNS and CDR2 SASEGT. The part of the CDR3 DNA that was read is TGTGCCAGCAGTGGACAGACAGGGGGGAAGTCACCC. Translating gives CASSGQTGGKSP. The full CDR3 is CASSGQTGGKSPLHF.

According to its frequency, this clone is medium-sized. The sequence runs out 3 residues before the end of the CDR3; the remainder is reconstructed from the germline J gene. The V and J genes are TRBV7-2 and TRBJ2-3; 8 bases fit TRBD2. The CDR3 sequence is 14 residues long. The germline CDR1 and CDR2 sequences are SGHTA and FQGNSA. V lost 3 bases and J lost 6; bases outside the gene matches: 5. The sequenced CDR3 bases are TGTGCCAGCAGCTTCTCCGTAGCGGGGGATACG. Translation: CASSFSVAGDT. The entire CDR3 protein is CASSFSVAGDTQYF.

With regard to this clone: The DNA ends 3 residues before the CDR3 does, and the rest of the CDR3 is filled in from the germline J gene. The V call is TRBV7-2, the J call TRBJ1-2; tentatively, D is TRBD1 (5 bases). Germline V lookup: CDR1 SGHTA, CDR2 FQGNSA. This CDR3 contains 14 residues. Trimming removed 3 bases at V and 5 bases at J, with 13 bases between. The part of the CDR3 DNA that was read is TGTGCCAGCAGCTTGGGGGGGGAACGATATGGC. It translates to CASSLGGERYG. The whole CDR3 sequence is CASSLGGERYGYTF.

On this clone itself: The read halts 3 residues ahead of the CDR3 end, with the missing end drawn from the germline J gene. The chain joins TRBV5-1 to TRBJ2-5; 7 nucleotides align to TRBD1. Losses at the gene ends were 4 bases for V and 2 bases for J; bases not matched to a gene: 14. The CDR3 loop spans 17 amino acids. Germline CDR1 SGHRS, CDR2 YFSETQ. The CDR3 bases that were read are TGCGCCAGCAGCCCCAGACCCGACAGGGTGTGGCAAGAGACC. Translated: CASSPRPDRVWQET. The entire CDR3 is CASSPRPDRVWQETQYF.

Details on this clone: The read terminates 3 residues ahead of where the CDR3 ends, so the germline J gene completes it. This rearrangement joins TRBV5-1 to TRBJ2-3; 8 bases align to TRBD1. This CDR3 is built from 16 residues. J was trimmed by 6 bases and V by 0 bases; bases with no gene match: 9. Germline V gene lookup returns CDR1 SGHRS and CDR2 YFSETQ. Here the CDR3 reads CASSLGAGGYRDTQYF. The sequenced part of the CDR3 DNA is TGCGCCAGCAGCTTGGGGGCAGGGGGCTATCGGGATACG.

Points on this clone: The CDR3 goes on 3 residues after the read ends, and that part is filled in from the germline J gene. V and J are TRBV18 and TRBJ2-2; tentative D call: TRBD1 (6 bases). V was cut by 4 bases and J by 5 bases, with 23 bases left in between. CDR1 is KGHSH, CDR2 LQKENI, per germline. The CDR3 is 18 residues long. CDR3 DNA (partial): TGTGCCAGCTCACTTAATACCCTAACAGGGTCGGAAACCGGGGAG. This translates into CASSLNTLTGSETGE. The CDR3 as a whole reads CASSLNTLTGSETGELFF.

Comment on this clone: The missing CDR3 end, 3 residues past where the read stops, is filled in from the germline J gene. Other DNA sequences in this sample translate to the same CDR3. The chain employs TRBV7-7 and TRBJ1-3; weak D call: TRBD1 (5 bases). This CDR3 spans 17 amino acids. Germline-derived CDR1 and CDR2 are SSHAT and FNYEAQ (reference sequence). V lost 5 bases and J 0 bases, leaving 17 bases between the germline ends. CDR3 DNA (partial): TGTGCCAGCAGCCCCCTGGGGCACGAAAACTCTGGAAACACC. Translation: CASSPLGHENSGNT. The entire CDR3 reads CASSPLGHENSGNTIYF.

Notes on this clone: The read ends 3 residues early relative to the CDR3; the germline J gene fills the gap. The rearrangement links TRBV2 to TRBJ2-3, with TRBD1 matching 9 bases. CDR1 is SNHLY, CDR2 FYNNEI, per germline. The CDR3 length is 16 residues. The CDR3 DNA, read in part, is TGTGCCAGCAGTACGTTGGCACAGGGGGCAGGAGAGACG. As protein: CASSTLAQGAGET. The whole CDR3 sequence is CASSTLAQGAGETQYF.

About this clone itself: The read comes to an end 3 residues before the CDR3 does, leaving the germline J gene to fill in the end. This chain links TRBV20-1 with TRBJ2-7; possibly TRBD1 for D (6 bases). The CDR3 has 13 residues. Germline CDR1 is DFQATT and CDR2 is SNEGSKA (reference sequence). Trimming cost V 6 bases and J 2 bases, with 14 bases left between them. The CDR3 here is CSATDSLAYEQYF. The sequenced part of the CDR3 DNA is TGCAGTGCCACGGACAGTTTAGCCTACGAG.

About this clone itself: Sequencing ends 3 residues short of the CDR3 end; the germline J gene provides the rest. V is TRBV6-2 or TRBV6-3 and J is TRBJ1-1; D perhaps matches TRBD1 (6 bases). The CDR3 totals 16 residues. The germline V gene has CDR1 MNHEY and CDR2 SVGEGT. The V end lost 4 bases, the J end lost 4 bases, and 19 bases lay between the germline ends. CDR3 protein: CASSSEPDSLSTEAFF. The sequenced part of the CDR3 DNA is TGTGCCAGCAGTTCCGAACCGGACAGCCTCTCCACTGAA.

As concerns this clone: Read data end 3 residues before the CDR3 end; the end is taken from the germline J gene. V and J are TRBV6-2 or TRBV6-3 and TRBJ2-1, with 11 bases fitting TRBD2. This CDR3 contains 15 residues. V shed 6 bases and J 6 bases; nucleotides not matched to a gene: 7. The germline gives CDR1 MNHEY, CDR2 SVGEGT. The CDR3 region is CASSTLAGVGNEQFF. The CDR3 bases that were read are TGTGCCAGCAGCACACTAGCGGGAGTTGGCAATGAG.

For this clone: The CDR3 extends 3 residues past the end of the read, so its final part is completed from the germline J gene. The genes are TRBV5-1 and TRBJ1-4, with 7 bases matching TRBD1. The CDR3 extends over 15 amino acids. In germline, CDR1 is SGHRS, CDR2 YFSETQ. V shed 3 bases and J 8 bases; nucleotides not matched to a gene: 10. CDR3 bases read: TGCGCCAGCAGCTCTCTCCCGGGACAGACCGAAAAA. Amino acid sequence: CASSSLPGQTEK. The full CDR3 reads CASSSLPGQTEKLFF.

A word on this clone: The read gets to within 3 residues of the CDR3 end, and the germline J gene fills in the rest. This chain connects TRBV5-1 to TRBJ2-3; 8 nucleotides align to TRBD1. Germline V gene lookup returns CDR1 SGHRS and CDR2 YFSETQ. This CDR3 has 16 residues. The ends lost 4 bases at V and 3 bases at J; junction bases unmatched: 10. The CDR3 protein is CASSRLQGEGTDTQYF. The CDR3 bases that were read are TGCGCCAGCAGCCGTCTACAGGGGGAAGGGACAGATACG.

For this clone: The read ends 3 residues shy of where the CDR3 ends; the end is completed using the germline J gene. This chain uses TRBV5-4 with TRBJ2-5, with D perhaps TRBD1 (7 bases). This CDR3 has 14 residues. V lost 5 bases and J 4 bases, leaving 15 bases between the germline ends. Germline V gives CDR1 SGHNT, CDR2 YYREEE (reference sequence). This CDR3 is CASSPTRDRETQYF. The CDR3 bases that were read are TGTGCCAGCAGTCCGACGCGGGACAGAGAGACC.